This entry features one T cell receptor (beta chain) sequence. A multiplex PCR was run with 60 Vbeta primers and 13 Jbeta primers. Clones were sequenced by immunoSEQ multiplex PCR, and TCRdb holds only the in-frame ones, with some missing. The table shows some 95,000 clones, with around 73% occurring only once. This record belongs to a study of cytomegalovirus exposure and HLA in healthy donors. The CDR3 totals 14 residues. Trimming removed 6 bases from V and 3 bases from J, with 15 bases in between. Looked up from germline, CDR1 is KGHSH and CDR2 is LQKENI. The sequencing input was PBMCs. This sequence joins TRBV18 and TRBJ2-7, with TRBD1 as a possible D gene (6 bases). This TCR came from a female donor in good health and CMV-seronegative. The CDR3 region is CASSISAGDYEQYF. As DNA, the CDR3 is TGTGCCAGCTCCATCTCTGCAGGGGACTACGAGCAGTACTTC.